This record concerns one T cell receptor beta chain sequence. Its antigen is not identified. Use of 60 Vbeta and 13 Jbeta primers characterized the PCR. In the authors' methods: In a later analysis, roughly 10 million of approximately 80 million unique beta chains occurred in at least two donors. Sequencing used immunoSEQ multiplex PCR; TCRdb keeps in-frame clones, though not all of them. V and J calls and clone size are as listed in that table; D and trimming were resolved from the DNA. The table includes 90,000 to 110,000 clones, 83% detected once. The data belong to a study of cytomegalovirus exposure and HLA in healthy donors. Findings of the study overall: Most subjects had HLA-A and HLA-B alleles reportedly predicted accurately by TCR beta sequences. Rarity marked most TCR sequences, yet some public TCRs occurred in many donors.

CDR1 and CDR2 from the germline V gene are SEHNR and FQNEAQ (reference sequence). The CDR3 has 13 amino acids. V lost 4 bases to trimming and J lost 0 bases, with 7 bases between them. The chain joins TRBV7-9 to TRBJ2-7; no clear D. What was sequenced was PBMCs. This TCR was sampled from a man aged 18 to 29 in good health and CMV-seronegative. The CDR3 DNA reads TGTGCCAGCAGCTGGGCAGGCTCCTACGAGCAGTACTTC. This translates into CASSWAGSYEQYF.